This T cell receptor beta chain was observed in a study of blood T cell repertoires in COVID-19. The data were produced by immunoSEQ multiplex PCR, yet TCRdb's version contains in-frame clones alone and is incomplete. The data contain fewer than 200,000 clones, approximately 85% of them singletons. The CDR3 is 16 amino acids. V dropped 3 bases and J dropped 8; count of bases not matched to a gene: 16. Looked up from germline, CDR1 is SGDLS and CDR2 is YYNGEE. This TCR was recovered from a woman aged 60-75 years with acute or convalescent COVID-19. The chain couples TRBV9 to TRBJ1-2, with TRBD1 matching over 7 bases. The material sequenced was peripheral blood. The CDR3 DNA is TGTGCCAGCAGCGACGACTACAAAACAGGGGAGAGGGGCTACACCTTC. Translation: CASSDDYKTGERGYTF. The full variable domain, rest sourced from reference TRBV9 and TRBJ1-2, is DSGVTQTPKHLITATGQRVTLRCSPRSGDLSVYWYQQSLDQGLQFLIQYYNGEERAKGNILERFSAQQFPDLHSELNLSSLELGDSALYFCASSDDYKTGERGYTFGSGTRLTVV.